One and the same sample provided the 17 T cell receptor beta chains below, sequenced in a study of blood T cell repertoires in COVID-19. The repertoire was sequenced with immunoSEQ multiplex PCR; TCRdb's copy has only in-frame clones and lacks some. This table holds more than 450,000 clones, 87% found once. Sequencing used PBMCs or T cells enriched from blood (not recorded which). These receptor sequences come from a young woman who had recovered from COVID-19.

This chain joins TRBV5-6 and TRBJ2-7; tentatively, D is TRBD2 (6 bases). Germline assignment: CDR1 SGHDT and CDR2 YYEEEE. Trimming left V 1 base short and J 4 bases short, with 12 bases between. There are 14 residues in the CDR3. In DNA form, the CDR3 reads TGTGCCAGCAGCTTGTGGGGGACTCTTTACGAGCAGTACTTC. This encodes CASSLWGTLYEQYF.

The chain recombines TRBV29-1 with TRBJ2-2; a possible D gene is TRBD2 (7 bases). Trimming pared 6 bases from V and 6 bases from J, leaving 14 bases between. This CDR3 has 13 amino acids. Germline CDR1 is SQVTM and CDR2 is ANQGSEA. In nucleotides, the CDR3 is TGCAGCGTGAGAGGGGGGGAGGCCGGGGAGCTGTTTTTT. Amino acids: CSVRGGEAGELFF.

The sample holds one count of this clone. The V gene is TRBV29-1, the J gene TRBJ2-3, with TRBD1 identical over 11 bases. This CDR3 has 14 amino acids. The germline gives CDR1 SQVTM, CDR2 ANQGSEA. Losses at the gene ends were 7 bases for V and 3 bases for J; bases not matched to a gene: 6. CDR3 bases: TGCAGCGCCGAGGACAGGGGGCAGACAGATACGCAGTATTTT. This encodes CSAEDRGQTDTQYF.

The table lists this clone with a count of one. V and J are TRBV6-2 or TRBV6-3 and TRBJ2-7, with a tentative D call TRBD2 (6 bases). Germline CDR1 MNHEY, CDR2 SVGEGT. This CDR3 comprises 14 residues. Trimming took off 4 bases at V and 0 bases at J, with 10 bases between the two ends. The CDR3 DNA follows: TGTGCCAGCAGTTTGGACGGGGGCTCCTACGAGCAGTACTTC. It yields the protein CASSLDGGSYEQYF.

In nucleotides, the CDR3 is TGTGCCACCAGAGGGGGGACAGGGAACACTGAAGCTTTCTTT. Translating it yields CATRGGTGNTEAFF. This sequence joins TRBV15 and TRBJ1-1; 8 bases are a match to TRBD1. The germline V gene encodes CDR1 LNHNV and CDR2 YYDKDF (reference sequence). Germline trimming cut 6 bases from V and 1 base from J; bases unmatched to any gene: 4. This CDR3 has 14 residues.

The chain recombines TRBV28 with TRBJ1-4, with D possibly matching TRBD1 (5 bases). Germline-derived CDR1 and CDR2 are MDHEN and SYDVKM. The CDR3 sequence is 15 residues long. V gave up 5 bases and J gave up 3 bases, with 13 bases separating them. CDR3 loop: CASSLPGTSNEKLFF. The CDR3 DNA follows: TGTGCCAGCAGTCTCCCCGGGACTTCTAATGAAAAACTGTTTTTT. Using reference TRBV28 and TRBJ1-4 for the parts outside the CDR3, the full variable domain is DVKVTQSSRYLVKRTGEKVFLECVQDMDHENMFWYRQDPGLGLRLIYFSYDVKMKEKGDIPEGYSVSREKKERFSLILESASTNQTSMYLCASSLPGTSNEKLFFGSGTQLSVL.

The CDR3 sequence: CASSQEGGPDTDTQYF. The CDR3 nucleotides read TGCGCCAGCAGCCAAGAGGGGGGGCCCGACACAGATACGCAGTATTTT. The V and J genes are TRBV4-1 and TRBJ2-3, with D perhaps TRBD2 (7 bases). This CDR3 comprises 16 residues. Germline V gene data show CDR1 as MGHRA and CDR2 as YSYEKL. The V gene lost 0 bases and the J gene lost 2 bases, with 12 bases spanning the gap.

This clone was found once. J is TRBJ1-2 and V is TRBV5-1; 9 nucleotides match TRBD1. With V trimmed by 4 bases and J by 4 bases, 8 bases remained unmatched. The CDR3 consists of 15 residues. The germline gives CDR1 SGHRS, CDR2 YFSETQ. In DNA, the CDR3 is TGCGCCAGCAGCCTGAATACAGGGGGCGGCTATGGCTACACCTTC. Its translation: CASSLNTGGGYGYTF.

There are a few counts of this clone. This sequence joins TRBV30 and TRBJ1-2; D unclear. The germline V and J ends were trimmed by 4 bases and 4 bases, with 16 bases remaining between them. The CDR3 covers 14 residues. Per germline, CDR1 GTSNPN and CDR2 SVGIG (reference sequence). The CDR3 sequence is CAWNLGRSPYGYTF. Here the CDR3 DNA reads TGTGCCTGGAATCTGGGCCGATCACCCTATGGCTACACCTTC.

V is TRBV28 and J is TRBJ1-1; D is unclear. The length of the CDR3 is 14 residues. Germline V gives CDR1 MDHEN, CDR2 SYDVKM. V was shortened by 5 bases and J by 5 bases, with 15 bases between the two germline ends. In DNA form, the CDR3 reads TGTGCCAGCAGTCCCCTCGTTACGGGGACTGAAGCTTTCTTT. This gives the protein CASSPLVTGTEAFF.

The CDR3 nucleotides are TGCGCCAGCCCTCCCAAAGACAGGGGGGAAGATAATTCACCCCTCCACTTT. It codes for CASPPKDRGEDNSPLHF. The rearrangement uses TRBV23-1 and TRBJ1-6, with 9 bases aligning to TRBD1. TRBV23-1 is sorted into the ORF group, with uncertain function. CDR3 length equals 17 residues. V was clipped by 8 bases and J by 5 bases; unmatched bases: 13.

The rearrangement joins TRBV7-2 to TRBJ2-2; 7 bases map to TRBD2. The CDR3 sequence is 16 residues long. The V gene end was trimmed by 0 bases and the J gene end by 0 bases; junction bases not matched to a gene: 1. The germline gives CDR1 SGHTA, CDR2 FQGNSA. The DNA of the CDR3 is TGTGCCAGCAGCTTAGCAGGACTAGCGAACACCGGGGAGCTGTTTTTT. It codes for CASSLAGLANTGELFF.

For the CDR3, the DNA is TGTGCCAGCAGGGCAGGGTCTAGCAATCAGCCCCAGCATTTT. As protein: CASRAGSSNQPQHF. This rearrangement joins TRBV2 to TRBJ1-5; D is perhaps TRBD1 (5 bases). The CDR3 is 14 amino acids. Germline loops: CDR1 SNHLY, CDR2 FYNNEI. Trimming left V 6 bases short and J 0 bases short, with 9 bases between. Full variable domain (outside the CDR3, taken from reference TRBV2 and TRBJ1-5): EPEVTQTPSHQVTQMGQEVILRCVPISNHLYFYWYRQILGQKVEFLVSFYNNEISEKSEIFDDQFSVERPDGSNFTLKIRSTKLEDSAMYFCASRAGSSNQPQHFGDGTRLSIL.

The chain links TRBV21-1 to TRBJ1-5. TRBV21-1 is tagged as a pseudogene. The CDR3 runs 16 residues. CDR3 residues: CASSILGRFGDQPQHF. The CDR3 coding sequence is TGTGCCAGCTCCATCTTAGGGAGGTTTGGAGATCAGCCCCAGCATTTT.

Written as DNA, the CDR3 is TGTGCCAGCAGCCGGGCCCGGGGGACTTTAATATCTGGAAACACCATATATTTT. Amino acid sequence: CASSRARGTLISGNTIYF. This rearrangement joins TRBV5-6 to TRBJ1-3, with D possibly being TRBD1 (5 bases). The germline V gene encodes CDR1 SGHDT and CDR2 YYEEEE. Trimming pared 4 bases from V and 1 base from J, leaving 21 bases between. The CDR3 spans 18 residues.

The chain is built from TRBV3-1 (or the pseudogene TRBV3-2) and TRBJ2-3; tentatively, D is TRBD2 (5 bases). The CDR3 runs to 15 residues. V was cut by 4 bases and J by 2 bases, with 13 bases left in between. CDR1 and CDR2 from the germline V gene are LGHDT and YNNKEL (reference sequence). CDR3 loop: CASSRLLDPTDTQYF. The CDR3 DNA follows: TGTGCCAGCAGCCGTTTACTAGATCCCACAGATACGCAGTATTTT.

This chain uses TRBV19 with TRBJ1-6; D is perhaps TRBD1 (6 bases). The ends were cut back, 2 bases at V and 7 bases at J, with 12 bases in the middle. Germline loops: CDR1 LNHDA, CDR2 SQIVND (reference sequence). The CDR3 loop spans 15 amino acids. The CDR3 is CASSINLGANSPLHF. The CDR3 nucleotides are TGTGCCAGTAGTATAAATCTGGGGGCGAATTCACCCCTCCACTTT.